The 5 T cell receptor beta chains below come from one sample, sequenced in a study of blood T cell repertoires in COVID-19. The repertoire was sequenced with immunoSEQ multiplex PCR; TCRdb's copy has only in-frame clones and lacks some. The data show 170,000 or so clones, approximately 88% seen once. The sequenced sample was peripheral blood. The receptors here all came from a middle-aged woman with COVID-19, enrolled during active disease.

The chain employs TRBV19 and TRBJ2-6, with D possibly TRBD1 on 5 matching bases. Deletions cut 3 bases from V and 2 bases from J, with 14 bases between. CDR1 is LNHDA and CDR2 is SQIVND in the germline V gene (reference sequence). This CDR3 is built from 17 residues. The CDR3 nucleotides read TGTGCCAGTAGTATTTTTTCCAGGGCCCCTGGGGCCAACGTCCTGACTTTC. Translation gives CASSIFSRAPGANVLTF. Drawing the rest from reference TRBV19 and TRBJ2-6, the complete variable domain is DGGITQSPKYLFRKEGQNVTLSCEQNLNHDAMYWYRQDPGQGLRLIYYSQIVNDFQKGDIAEGYSVSREKKESFPLTVTSAQKNPTAFYLCASSIFSRAPGANVLTFGAGSRLTVL.

This chain connects TRBV6-5 to TRBJ2-1, with 8 positions matching TRBD2. There are 14 residues in the CDR3. J was trimmed by 7 bases and V by 7 bases; bases with no gene match: 9. Germline loops: CDR1 MNHEY, CDR2 SVGAGI. In nucleotides, the CDR3 is TGTGCCAGCACCCGGGGGGGGACTTGGAATGAGCAGTTCTTC. Translated, it gives CASTRGGTWNEQFF.

The chain uses TRBV19 and TRBJ2-7; 9 bases match TRBD1. V shed 3 bases and J 2 bases; nucleotides not matched to a gene: 2. CDR3 length: 14 amino acids. The germline V gene encodes CDR1 LNHDA and CDR2 SQIVND (reference sequence). CDR3: CASSMDRGPYEQYF. CDR3 coding DNA: TGTGCCAGTAGTATGGACAGGGGCCCCTACGAGCAGTACTTC. The whole variable domain, filled in from reference TRBV19 and TRBJ2-7, reads DGGITQSPKYLFRKEGQNVTLSCEQNLNHDAMYWYRQDPGQGLRLIYYSQIVNDFQKGDIAEGYSVSREKKESFPLTVTSAQKNPTAFYLCASSMDRGPYEQYFGPGTRLTVT.

The chain couples TRBV5-6 to TRBJ2-2; 10 nucleotides line up with TRBD2. CDR1 and CDR2 (germline): SGHDT, YYEEEE. This CDR3 comprises 16 residues. Trimming at V came to 0 bases and at J to 5 bases, leaving 4 bases not matched to a gene. CDR3 coding DNA: TGTGCCAGCAGCTTGGTGCTAGCGGGGGAGACCGGGGAGCTGTTTTTT. Its protein is CASSLVLAGETGELFF.

The V and J genes are TRBV6-4 and TRBJ1-2; perhaps TRBD1 as D (5 bases). In germline, CDR1 is MRHNA, CDR2 SNTAGT. V lost 5 bases and J 2 bases, leaving 9 bases between the germline ends. The CDR3 totals 13 residues. The CDR3 coding sequence is TGTGCCAGCAGTCCGGACAAAAACTATGGCTACACCTTC. It encodes CASSPDKNYGYTF.